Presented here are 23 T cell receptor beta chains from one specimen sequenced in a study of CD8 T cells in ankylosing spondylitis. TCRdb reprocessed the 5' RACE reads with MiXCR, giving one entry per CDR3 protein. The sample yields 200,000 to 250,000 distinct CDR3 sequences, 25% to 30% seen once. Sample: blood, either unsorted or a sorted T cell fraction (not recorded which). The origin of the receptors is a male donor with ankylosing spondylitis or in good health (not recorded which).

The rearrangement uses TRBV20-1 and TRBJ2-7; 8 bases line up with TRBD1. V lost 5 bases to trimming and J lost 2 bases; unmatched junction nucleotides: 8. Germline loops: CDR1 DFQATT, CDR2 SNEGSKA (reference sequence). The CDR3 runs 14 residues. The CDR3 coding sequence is TGCAGTGCTGCCGACAGGGGCTCACCCTACGAGCAGTACTTC. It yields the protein CSAADRGSPYEQYF.

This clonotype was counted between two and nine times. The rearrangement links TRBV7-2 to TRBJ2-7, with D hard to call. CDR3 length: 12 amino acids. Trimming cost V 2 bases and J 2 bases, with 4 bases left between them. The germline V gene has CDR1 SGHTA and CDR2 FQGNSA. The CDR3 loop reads CASSLFPYEQYF. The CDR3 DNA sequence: TGTGCCAGCAGCTTATTCCCCTACGAGCAGTACTTC.

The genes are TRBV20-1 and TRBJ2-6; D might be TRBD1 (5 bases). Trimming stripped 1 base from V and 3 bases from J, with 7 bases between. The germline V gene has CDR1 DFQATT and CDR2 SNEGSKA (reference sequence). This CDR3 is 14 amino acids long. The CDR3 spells CSARGGGGANVLTF. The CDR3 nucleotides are TGCAGTGCTAGAGGGGGCGGTGGGGCCAACGTCCTGACTTTC.

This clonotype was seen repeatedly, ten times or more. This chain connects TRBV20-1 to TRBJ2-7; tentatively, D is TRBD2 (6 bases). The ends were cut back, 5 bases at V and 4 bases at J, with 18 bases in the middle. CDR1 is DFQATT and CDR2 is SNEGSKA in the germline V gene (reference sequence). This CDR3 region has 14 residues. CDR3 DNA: TGCAGTGCTTCTCCCATAGAGGCGGGGTACGAGCAGTACTTC. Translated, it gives CSASPIEAGYEQYF.

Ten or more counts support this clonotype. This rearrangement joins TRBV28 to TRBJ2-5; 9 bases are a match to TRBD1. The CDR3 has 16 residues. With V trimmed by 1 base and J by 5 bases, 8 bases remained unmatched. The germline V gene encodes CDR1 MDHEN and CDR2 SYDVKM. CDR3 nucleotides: TGTGCCAGCAGTTTATTTACAGGGGGCGGATTCGAGACCCAGTACTTC. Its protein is CASSLFTGGGFETQYF.

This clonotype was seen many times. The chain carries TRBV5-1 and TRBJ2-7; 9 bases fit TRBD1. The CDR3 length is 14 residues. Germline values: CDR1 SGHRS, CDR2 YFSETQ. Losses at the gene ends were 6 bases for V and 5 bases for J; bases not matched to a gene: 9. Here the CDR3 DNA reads TGCGCCAGCAACCCGGTACAGGGGGCGAACGAGCAGTACTTC. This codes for CASNPVQGANEQYF.

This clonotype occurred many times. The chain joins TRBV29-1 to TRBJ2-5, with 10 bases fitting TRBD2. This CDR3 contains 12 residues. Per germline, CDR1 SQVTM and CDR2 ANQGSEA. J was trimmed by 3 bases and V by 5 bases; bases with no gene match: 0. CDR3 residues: CSVLAGEETQYF. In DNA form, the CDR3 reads TGCAGCGTTCTAGCGGGAGAAGAGACCCAGTACTTC.

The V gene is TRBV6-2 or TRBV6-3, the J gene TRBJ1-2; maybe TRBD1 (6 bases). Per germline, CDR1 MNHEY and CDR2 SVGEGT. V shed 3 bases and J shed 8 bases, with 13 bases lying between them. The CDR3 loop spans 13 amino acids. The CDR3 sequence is CASSYRAGQGYTF. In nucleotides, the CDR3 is TGTGCCAGCAGTTATCGGGCTGGACAGGGCTACACCTTC.

The CDR3 protein is CSASPGSTEAFF. The CDR3 coding sequence is TGCAGTGCTAGTCCGGGGTCCACTGAAGCTTTCTTT. J is TRBJ1-1 and V is TRBV20-1; D uncertain. CDR1 is DFQATT, CDR2 SNEGSKA, per germline (reference sequence). V shed 3 bases and J shed 4 bases, with 9 bases lying between them. The CDR3 consists of 12 residues.

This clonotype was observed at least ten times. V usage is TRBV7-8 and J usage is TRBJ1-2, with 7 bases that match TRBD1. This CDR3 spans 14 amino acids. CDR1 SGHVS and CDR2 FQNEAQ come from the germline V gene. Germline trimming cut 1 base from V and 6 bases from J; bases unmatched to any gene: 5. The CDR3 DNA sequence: TGTGCCAGCAGCTTAGGGGGACAGCTACATGGCTACACCTTC. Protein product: CASSLGGQLHGYTF.

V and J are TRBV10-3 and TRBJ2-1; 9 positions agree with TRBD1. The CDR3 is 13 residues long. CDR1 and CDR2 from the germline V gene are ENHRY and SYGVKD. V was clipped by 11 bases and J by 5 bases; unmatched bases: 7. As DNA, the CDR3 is TGTGCCGTCCGGGACAGGGACGACAATGAGCAGTTCTTC. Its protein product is CAVRDRDDNEQFF.

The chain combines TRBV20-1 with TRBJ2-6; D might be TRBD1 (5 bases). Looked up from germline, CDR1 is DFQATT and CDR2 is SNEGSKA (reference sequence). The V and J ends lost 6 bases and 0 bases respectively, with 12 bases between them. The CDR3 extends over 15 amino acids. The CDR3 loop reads CSAQDTVSGANVLTF. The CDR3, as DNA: TGCAGTGCCCAGGACACCGTCTCTGGGGCCAACGTCCTGACTTTC.

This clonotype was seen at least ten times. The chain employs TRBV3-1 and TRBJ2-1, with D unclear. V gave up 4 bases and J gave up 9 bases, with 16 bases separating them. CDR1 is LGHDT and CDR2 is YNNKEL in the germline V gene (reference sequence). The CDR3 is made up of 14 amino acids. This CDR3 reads CASSRDRLVGEQFF. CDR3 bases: TGTGCCAGCAGCCGCGATAGGTTGGTTGGTGAGCAGTTCTTC.

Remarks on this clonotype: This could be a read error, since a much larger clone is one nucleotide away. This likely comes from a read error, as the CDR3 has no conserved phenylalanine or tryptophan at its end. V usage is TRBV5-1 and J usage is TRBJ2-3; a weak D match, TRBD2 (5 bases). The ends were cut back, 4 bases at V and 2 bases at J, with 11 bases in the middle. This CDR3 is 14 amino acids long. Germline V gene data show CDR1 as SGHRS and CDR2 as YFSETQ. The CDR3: CASSQDSHTDTQYL. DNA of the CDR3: TGCGCCAGCAGCCAGGACTCCCACACAGATACGCAGTATTTA.

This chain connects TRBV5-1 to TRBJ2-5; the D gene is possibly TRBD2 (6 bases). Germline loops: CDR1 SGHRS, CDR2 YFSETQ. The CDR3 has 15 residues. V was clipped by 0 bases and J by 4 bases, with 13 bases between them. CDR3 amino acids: CASSLGQGGGETQYF. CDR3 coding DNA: TGCGCCAGCAGCTTGGGGCAGGGAGGAGGAGAGACCCAGTACTTC.

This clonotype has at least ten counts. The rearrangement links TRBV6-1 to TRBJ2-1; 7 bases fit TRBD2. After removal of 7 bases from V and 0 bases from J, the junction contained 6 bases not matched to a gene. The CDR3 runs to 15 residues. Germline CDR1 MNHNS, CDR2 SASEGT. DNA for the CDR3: TGTGCCAGCACCCGGGACTACGGCTCCTACAATGAGCAGTTCTTC. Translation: CASTRDYGSYNEQFF.

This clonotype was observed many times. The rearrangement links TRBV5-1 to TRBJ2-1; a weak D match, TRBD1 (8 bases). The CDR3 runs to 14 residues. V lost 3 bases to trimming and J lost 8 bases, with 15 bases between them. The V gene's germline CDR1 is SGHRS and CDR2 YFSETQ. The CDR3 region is CASSSDTGGDEQFF. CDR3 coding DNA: TGCGCCAGCAGCTCGGATACAGGGGGGGATGAGCAGTTCTTC.

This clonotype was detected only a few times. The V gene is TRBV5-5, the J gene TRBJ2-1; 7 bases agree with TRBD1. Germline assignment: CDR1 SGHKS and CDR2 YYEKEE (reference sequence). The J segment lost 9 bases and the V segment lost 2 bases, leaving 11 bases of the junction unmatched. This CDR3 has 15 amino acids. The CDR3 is CASSFRTGDLGEQFF. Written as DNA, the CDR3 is TGTGCCAGCAGCTTCCGGACAGGAGACCTGGGTGAGCAGTTCTTC.

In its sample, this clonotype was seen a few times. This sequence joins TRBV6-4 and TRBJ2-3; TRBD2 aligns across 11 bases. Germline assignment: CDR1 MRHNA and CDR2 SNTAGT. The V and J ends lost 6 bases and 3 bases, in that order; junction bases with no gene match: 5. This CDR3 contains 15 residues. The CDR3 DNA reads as TGTGCCAGCAGGAAACTAGCGGGAGCGACAGATACGCAGTATTTT. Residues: CASRKLAGATDTQYF.

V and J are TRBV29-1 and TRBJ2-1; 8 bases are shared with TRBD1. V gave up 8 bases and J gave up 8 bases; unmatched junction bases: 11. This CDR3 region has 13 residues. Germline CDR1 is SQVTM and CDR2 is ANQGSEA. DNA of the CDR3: TGCAGCCACGGACAGGGACCGTGGTATGAGCAGTTCTTC. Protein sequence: CSHGQGPWYEQFF.

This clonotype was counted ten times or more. CDR3 nucleotide sequence: TGCAGTGCTGCGCAGGGAGCCAAAAACATTCAGTACTTC. Its translation: CSAAQGAKNIQYF. The J gene is TRBJ2-4, the V gene TRBV20-1; possibly TRBD1 for D (5 bases). Germline CDR1 reads DFQATT; CDR2 reads SNEGSKA (reference sequence). The CDR3 totals 13 residues. V was trimmed by 5 bases and J by 0 bases, leaving 8 bases between them.

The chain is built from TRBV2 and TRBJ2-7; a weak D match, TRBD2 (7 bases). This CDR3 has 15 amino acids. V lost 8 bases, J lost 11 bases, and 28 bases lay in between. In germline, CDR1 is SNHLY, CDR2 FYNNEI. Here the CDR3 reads CASRGAQGGFAGEYF. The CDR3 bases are TGTGCCAGCCGGGGGGCGCAGGGAGGTTTTGCCGGCGAGTACTTC.

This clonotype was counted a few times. The CDR3 DNA reads TGCAGCGCCGCGACAGGGCAAGAGACCCAGTACTTC. Protein product: CSAATGQETQYF. This chain uses TRBV29-1 with TRBJ2-5; 7 bases map to TRBD1. Germline lookup yields CDR1 SQVTM and CDR2 ANQGSEA. V was pared by 7 bases and J by 2 bases, with 4 bases of the junction left unmatched. CDR3 length: 12 residues.